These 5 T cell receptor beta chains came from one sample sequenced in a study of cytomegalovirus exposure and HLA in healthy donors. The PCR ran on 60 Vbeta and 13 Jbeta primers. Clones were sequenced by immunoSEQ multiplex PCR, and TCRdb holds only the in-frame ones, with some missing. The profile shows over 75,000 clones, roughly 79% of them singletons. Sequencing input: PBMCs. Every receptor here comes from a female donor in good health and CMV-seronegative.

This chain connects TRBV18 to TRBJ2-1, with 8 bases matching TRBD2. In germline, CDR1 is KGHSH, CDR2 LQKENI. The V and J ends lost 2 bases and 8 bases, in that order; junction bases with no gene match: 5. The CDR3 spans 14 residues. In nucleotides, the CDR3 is TGTGCCAGCTCACCAGCGGGGGGCCGGGATGAGCAGTTCTTC. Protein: CASSPAGGRDEQFF.

The CDR3 is CASSLQGGLETQYF. The CDR3 DNA sequence: TGTGCCAGCAGCTTACAGGGAGGGCTAGAGACCCAGTACTTC. V usage is TRBV7-9 and J usage is TRBJ2-5; the match to TRBD2 covers 7 bases. Germline V gene data show CDR1 as SEHNR and CDR2 as FQNEAQ (reference sequence). The J segment lost 4 bases and the V segment lost 2 bases, leaving 4 bases of the junction unmatched. The length of the CDR3 is 14 residues.

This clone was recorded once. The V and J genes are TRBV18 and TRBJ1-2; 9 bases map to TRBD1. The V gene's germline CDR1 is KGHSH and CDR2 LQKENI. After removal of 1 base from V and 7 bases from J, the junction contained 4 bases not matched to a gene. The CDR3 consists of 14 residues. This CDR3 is CASSPQQGAVGYTF. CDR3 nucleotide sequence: TGTGCCAGCTCACCACAACAGGGGGCGGTTGGCTACACCTTC.

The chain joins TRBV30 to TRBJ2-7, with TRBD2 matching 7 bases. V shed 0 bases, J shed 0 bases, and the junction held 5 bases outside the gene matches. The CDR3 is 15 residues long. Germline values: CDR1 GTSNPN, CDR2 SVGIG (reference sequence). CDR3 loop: CAWSVASGNSYEQYF. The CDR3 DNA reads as TGTGCCTGGAGTGTAGCTAGCGGTAACTCCTACGAGCAGTACTTC. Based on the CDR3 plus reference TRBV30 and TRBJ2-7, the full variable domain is SQTIHQWPATLVQPVGSPLSLECTVEGTSNPNLYWYRQAAGRGLQLLFYSVGIGQISSEVPQNLSASRPQDRQFILSSKKLLLSDSGFYLCAWSVASGNSYEQYFGPGTRLTVT.

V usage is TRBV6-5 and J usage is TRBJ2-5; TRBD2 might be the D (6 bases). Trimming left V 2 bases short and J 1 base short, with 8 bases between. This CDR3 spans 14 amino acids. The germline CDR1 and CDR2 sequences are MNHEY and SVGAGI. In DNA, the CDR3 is TGTGCCAGCAGTTACGGGGGGACCCAAGAGACCCAGTACTTC. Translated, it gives CASSYGGTQETQYF.